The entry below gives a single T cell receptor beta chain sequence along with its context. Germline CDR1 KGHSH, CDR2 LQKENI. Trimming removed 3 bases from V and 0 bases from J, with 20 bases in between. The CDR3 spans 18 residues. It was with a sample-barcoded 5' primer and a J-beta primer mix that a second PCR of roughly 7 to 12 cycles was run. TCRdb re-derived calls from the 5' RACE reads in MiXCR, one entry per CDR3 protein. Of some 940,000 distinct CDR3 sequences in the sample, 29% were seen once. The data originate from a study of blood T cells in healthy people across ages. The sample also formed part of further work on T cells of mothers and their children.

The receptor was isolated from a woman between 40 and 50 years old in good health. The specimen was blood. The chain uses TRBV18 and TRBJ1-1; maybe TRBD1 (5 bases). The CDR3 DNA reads TGTGCCAGCTCACCCTTGCCCCCGGCAGGGTTGATGAACACTGAAGCTTTCTTT. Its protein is CASSPLPPAGLMNTEAFF.